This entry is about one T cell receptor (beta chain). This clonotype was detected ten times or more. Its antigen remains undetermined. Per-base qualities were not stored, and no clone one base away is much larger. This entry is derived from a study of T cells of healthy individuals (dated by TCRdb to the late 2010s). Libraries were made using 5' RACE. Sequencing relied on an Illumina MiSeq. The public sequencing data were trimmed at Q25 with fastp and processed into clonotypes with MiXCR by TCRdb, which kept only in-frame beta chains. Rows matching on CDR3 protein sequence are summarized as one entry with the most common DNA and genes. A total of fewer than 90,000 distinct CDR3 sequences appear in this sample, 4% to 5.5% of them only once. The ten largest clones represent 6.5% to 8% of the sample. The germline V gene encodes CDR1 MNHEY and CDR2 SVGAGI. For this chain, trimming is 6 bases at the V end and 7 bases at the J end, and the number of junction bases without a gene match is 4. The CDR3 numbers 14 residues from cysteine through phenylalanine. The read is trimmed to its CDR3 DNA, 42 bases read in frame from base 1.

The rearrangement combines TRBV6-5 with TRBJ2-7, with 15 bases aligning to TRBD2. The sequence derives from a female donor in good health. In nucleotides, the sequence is TGTGCCAGCAGGAGGACTAGCGGGGGGGTGGAGCAGTACTTC. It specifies CASRRTSGGVEQYF.